A selection of T cell receptor beta chains follows, all from one sample in a study of cytomegalovirus exposure and HLA in healthy donors. TCRdb's table, derived via immunoSEQ multiplex PCR, lists solely in-frame clones and lacks some. The table lists 200,000 to 250,000 clones, 82% of them singletons. The source material was PBMCs. The receptor source for this set is a woman in her thirties or forties in good health and CMV-seronegative. Both conserved end residues are part of each CDR3.

V gene: TRBV7-9
CDR3 protein: CASSLIGQGANTEAFF

V gene: TRBV18
CDR3 protein: CASSGTDFYGYTF

V gene: TRBV7-6
CDR3 protein: CASSLAPPEGSGHGYTF

V gene: TRBV19
CDR3 protein: CASTGRGWAQGVDGYTF

V gene: TRBV5-4
CDR3 protein: CASTHSTRLYNEQFF

V gene: TRBV2
CDR3 protein: CASSLAGWELFF

V gene: TRBV28
CDR3 protein: CASSFLGGLVGYTF

V gene: TRBV7-9
CDR3 protein: CASQGGAYEQYF

V gene: TRBV19
CDR3 protein: CASRTGQYNEQFF

V gene: TRBV6-6
CDR3 protein: CASSYSPAGGQDTQYF

V gene: TRBV7-2
CDR3 protein: CASSLTGDEQYF

V gene: TRBV5-1
CDR3 protein: CASSLGLNTGELFF

V gene: TRBV11-2
CDR3 protein: CASSGQLSTEAFF

V gene: TRBV6-4
CDR3 protein: CASSDPSRDRAGANVLTF

V gene: TRBV27
CDR3 protein: CASSPAGGGGNEQFF

V gene: TRBV19
CDR3 protein: CASSDRSRSFAPNEKLFF

V gene: TRBV19
CDR3 protein: CASSMGLSYEQYF

V gene: TRBV5-6
CDR3 protein: CASSLGSSDSPLHF

V gene: TRBV20-1
CDR3 protein: CSGTDSYEQYF

V gene: TRBV4-2
CDR3 protein: CASSPLGGLGNTEAFF

V gene: TRBV5-1
CDR3 protein: CASSSRTGGANTEAFF

V gene: TRBV29-1
CDR3 protein: CSVEEAGTDYEQYF

V gene: TRBV4-1
CDR3 protein: CASSQAGQGTGELFF

V gene: TRBV6-5
CDR3 protein: CASSRPGQKGGYTF

V gene: TRBV5-8
CDR3 protein: CASSKHAALGDNEQFF

V gene: TRBV15
CDR3 protein: CATSWTRALSYNEQFF

V gene: TRBV6-1
CDR3 protein: CASKGGGYNEQFF

V gene: TRBV6-5
CDR3 protein: CASSPSYEQYF

V gene: TRBV29-1
CDR3 protein: CSVARASGGYTF

V gene: TRBV7-2
CDR3 protein: CASSLRQGATEAFF

V gene: TRBV7-3
CDR3 protein: CASSTGLAGSIEQFF

V gene: TRBV18
CDR3 protein: CASSPQGTTYEQYF

V gene: TRBV2
CDR3 protein: CASEETSGYEQYF